The T cell receptor (beta chain) under discussion was sequenced for a study of blood T cell repertoires in COVID-19. Overall study context: The cDNA or gDNA used as material had been derived from T cells, B-cell-depleted T cells, or PBMCs.

Only in-frame clones appear in the TCRdb table, and some are missing; sequencing was by immunoSEQ multiplex PCR. This table holds under 350,000 clones, more than 90% found once. Recovered status applied to Cohort 3 donors who had two consecutive negative PCRs. It also applied to those with clearance or with symptom resolution. This CDR3 has 14 residues. The V segment lost 3 bases and the J segment 5 bases; nucleotides outside the gene matches: 6. Germline V gene data show CDR1 as SGHNT and CDR2 as YYREEE (reference sequence). This clone was found once. The rearrangement joins TRBV5-4 to TRBJ1-1; 8 positions match TRBD1. The specimen sequenced was PBMCs or T cells enriched from blood (not recorded which). This TCR came from a man between 60 and 75 years old who had recovered from COVID-19. The CDR3 DNA sequence: TGTGCCAGCAGCTACCGACAGGGGCGAACTGAAGCTTTCTTT. It specifies CASSYRQGRTEAFF.